This record concerns one TCR beta chain sequence. Only in-frame clones appear in the TCRdb table, and some are missing; sequencing was by immunoSEQ multiplex PCR. The sample records 55,000 to 65,000 clones, 70% to 90% being singletons. This record comes from a study of blood T cell repertoires in COVID-19. The overall study: T cells, B-cell-depleted T cells, or PBMCs provided the cDNA or gDNA that served as material.

This receptor was obtained from a man aged 55 to 69 with COVID-19, enrolled during active disease. The sequenced sample consisted of peripheral blood.

CDR3 protein: CASSLVGGVTNTIYF. CDR3 nucleotide sequence: TGTGCCAGCAGCTTAGTAGGAGGGGTCACAAACACCATATATTTT. This rearrangement joins TRBV7-8 to TRBJ1-3, with D maybe TRBD1 (5 bases). The germline V gene has CDR1 SGHVS and CDR2 FQNEAQ. V was cut by 1 base and J by 6 bases, with 13 bases left in between. CDR3 length equals 15 residues.